A selection of T cell receptor beta chains follows, all from one sample in a study of identifying expanded T cells in peripheral blood. Sequenced by immunoSEQ multiplex PCR; TCRdb stores in-frame clones only, minus some. The sample has about 81,000 clones; roughly 84% are singletons. The sequenced sample consisted of blood. The source is a person between 18 and 75 years old in good health. Each CDR3 is given with its conserved first and last residue. The order of the fields is J gene, V gene, D gene, clone size, CDR3 DNA, CDR3 protein. A D gene is named only where the DNA matches it firmly. Clone sizes are given selectively: once, few, many, or a class where the clone is expanded.

j_gene: TRBJ2-6; v_gene: TRBV29-1; d_gene: NA; abundance: NA; CDR3nt: TGCAGCGTTGACCTCTCTGGGGCCAACGTCCTGACTTTC; CDR3aa: CSVDLSGANVLTF
j_gene: TRBJ2-1; v_gene: TRBV7-9; d_gene: TRBD2; abundance: NA; CDR3nt: TGTGCCAGCAGCCAGAGCGGGAGCTCCTACAATGAGCAGTTCTTC; CDR3aa: CASSQSGSSYNEQFF
j_gene: TRBJ2-7; v_gene: TRBV5-5; d_gene: NA; abundance: NA; CDR3nt: TGTGCCAGCAGCTTGGCCTCAGCCTCATCCTACGAGCAGTACTTC; CDR3aa: CASSLASASSYEQYF
j_gene: TRBJ1-1; v_gene: TRBV28; d_gene: NA; abundance: NA; CDR3nt: TGTGCCAGCAGTTTATCCGGGGGGTCCACTGAAGCTTTCTTT; CDR3aa: CASSLSGGSTEAFF
j_gene: TRBJ2-7; v_gene: TRBV28; d_gene: NA; abundance: NA; CDR3nt: TGTGCCAGCAGAGACCTGACCCAGGGCTACGAGCAGTACTTC; CDR3aa: CASRDLTQGYEQYF
j_gene: TRBJ2-1; v_gene: TRBV11-2; d_gene: TRBD2; abundance: NA; CDR3nt: TGTGCCAGCAGCCCGATAGCGGGAGTTTACAATGAGCAGTTCTTC; CDR3aa: CASSPIAGVYNEQFF
j_gene: TRBJ2-7; v_gene: TRBV5-1; d_gene: NA; abundance: NA; CDR3nt: TGCGCCAGCAGCTTGGAGGGCGTAAGCTCCTACGAGCAGTACTTC; CDR3aa: CASSLEGVSSYEQYF
j_gene: TRBJ2-2; v_gene: TRBV5-4; d_gene: TRBD1; abundance: NA; CDR3nt: TGTGCCAGCAGCCCCGGACAGGGCCCACGCACCGGGGAGCTGTTTTTT; CDR3aa: CASSPGQGPRTGELFF
j_gene: TRBJ1-3; v_gene: TRBV5-8; d_gene: NA; abundance: NA; CDR3nt: TGTGCCAGCAGCTTGGTCGGGGGCTCCTCTGGAAACACCATATATTTT; CDR3aa: CASSLVGGSSGNTIYF
j_gene: TRBJ2-1; v_gene: TRBV11-3; d_gene: NA; abundance: once; CDR3nt: TGTGCCAGCAGCTTAGAATCGGGGACGGACAACAATGAGCAGTTCTTC; CDR3aa: CASSLESGTDNNEQFF
j_gene: TRBJ2-5; v_gene: TRBV2; d_gene: TRBD1; abundance: NA; CDR3nt: TGTGCCAGCAGTGATGGGGGACAGGCACCACAAGAGACCCAGTACTTC; CDR3aa: CASSDGGQAPQETQYF
j_gene: TRBJ2-1; v_gene: TRBV5-4; d_gene: TRBD2; abundance: NA; CDR3nt: TGTGCCAGCAGCTTGCCACTAGCGGGAGTCAGCAATGAGCAGTTCTTC; CDR3aa: CASSLPLAGVSNEQFF
j_gene: TRBJ2-7; v_gene: TRBV5-5; d_gene: TRBD1; abundance: NA; CDR3nt: TGTGCCAGCAGCTTACAGGGGGCTGCCTACGAGCAGTACTTC; CDR3aa: CASSLQGAAYEQYF
j_gene: TRBJ1-1; v_gene: TRBV28; d_gene: TRBD1; abundance: NA; CDR3nt: TGTGCCAGCAGGGGGATAGGGACAGCAACTGAAGCTTTCTTT; CDR3aa: CASRGIGTATEAFF
j_gene: TRBJ2-1; v_gene: TRBV5-1; d_gene: NA; abundance: once; CDR3nt: TGCGCCAGCAGCTTGGGACCGGGGGCGGGATACAATGAGCAGTTCTTC; CDR3aa: CASSLGPGAGYNEQFF
j_gene: TRBJ2-7; v_gene: TRBV7-2; d_gene: NA; abundance: once; CDR3nt: TGTGCCAGCAGCTCAGGTTCAGGGTCCTACGAGCAGTACTTC; CDR3aa: CASSSGSGSYEQYF
j_gene: TRBJ1-3; v_gene: TRBV19; d_gene: NA; abundance: NA; CDR3nt: TGTGCCAGTAGTATGGGTCAACTCTCTGGAAACACCATATATTTT; CDR3aa: CASSMGQLSGNTIYF
j_gene: TRBJ2-2; v_gene: TRBV21-1; d_gene: NA; abundance: NA; CDR3nt: TGTGCCAGCGAGACCCTGAGCTCCGGGGAGCTGTTTTTT; CDR3aa: CASETLSSGELFF
j_gene: TRBJ2-2; v_gene: TRBV7-6; d_gene: TRBD2; abundance: once; CDR3nt: TGTGCCAGCAGCTCCGCTAGCGGGAGCTTACCCGGGGAGCTGTTTTTT; CDR3aa: CASSSASGSLPGELFF
j_gene: TRBJ2-3; v_gene: TRBV29-1; d_gene: NA; abundance: once; CDR3nt: TGCGGTACACGTCCAGATACGCAGTATTTT; CDR3aa: CGTRPDTQYF
j_gene: TRBJ1-5; v_gene: TRBV7-2; d_gene: NA; abundance: NA; CDR3nt: TGTGCCAGCAGTCTAGTTCATAGCAATCAGCCCCAGCATTTT; CDR3aa: CASSLVHSNQPQHF
j_gene: TRBJ2-7; v_gene: TRBV28; d_gene: TRBD2; abundance: NA; CDR3nt: TGTGCCAGCAGGCAGACTAGCGGGAGGGCCCGCGACGAGCAGTACTTC; CDR3aa: CASRQTSGRARDEQYF
j_gene: TRBJ2-7; v_gene: TRBV30; d_gene: NA; abundance: NA; CDR3nt: TGTGCCTGGGCGGACAGTTCCTACGAGCAGTACTTC; CDR3aa: CAWADSSYEQYF
j_gene: TRBJ2-1; v_gene: TRBV7-6; d_gene: TRBD1; abundance: NA; CDR3nt: TGTGCCAGCAGCACAGGGGGGAGCTCCTACAATGAGCAGTTCTTC; CDR3aa: CASSTGGSSYNEQFF
j_gene: TRBJ1-5; v_gene: TRBV27; d_gene: NA; abundance: NA; CDR3nt: TGTGCCAGCAGTGTAGACAGAAATCAGCCCCAGCATTTT; CDR3aa: CASSVDRNQPQHF
j_gene: TRBJ2-7; v_gene: TRBV14; d_gene: NA; abundance: NA; CDR3nt: TGTGCCAGCAGCCTGTACCACGAGCAGTACTTC; CDR3aa: CASSLYHEQYF
j_gene: TRBJ1-1; v_gene: TRBV2; d_gene: NA; abundance: NA; CDR3nt: TGTGCCAGCAGTCAGGGAGGGACTGAAGCTTTCTTT; CDR3aa: CASSQGGTEAFF
j_gene: TRBJ2-7; v_gene: TRBV6-1; d_gene: NA; abundance: few; CDR3nt: TGTGCCAGCAGCCCAGCTTACGAGCAGTACTTC; CDR3aa: CASSPAYEQYF
j_gene: TRBJ2-7; v_gene: TRBV20-1; d_gene: NA; abundance: NA; CDR3nt: TGCAGTGCTAGAGAGGATTACGAGCAGTACTTC; CDR3aa: CSAREDYEQYF
j_gene: TRBJ2-1; v_gene: TRBV7-9; d_gene: TRBD2; abundance: NA; CDR3nt: TGTGCCAGCAGCCCGGGGGGGCGTGAGCAGTTCTTC; CDR3aa: CASSPGGREQFF
j_gene: TRBJ2-7; v_gene: TRBV7-3; d_gene: TRBD2; abundance: NA; CDR3nt: TGTGCCAGCAGCTTAAGAGGGAGCGGGAGTGAGGATGATGCCTACGAGCAGTACTTC; CDR3aa: CASSLRGSGSEDDAYEQYF
j_gene: TRBJ2-7; v_gene: TRBV7-9; d_gene: TRBD2; abundance: NA; CDR3nt: TGTGCCAGCAGCCCCGGACTAGCGATTTCCTACGAGCAGTACTTC; CDR3aa: CASSPGLAISYEQYF
j_gene: TRBJ1-5; v_gene: TRBV4-2; d_gene: NA; abundance: few; CDR3nt: TGTGCCAGCAGCCAAGAAGGAGTGGGCAATCAGCCCCAGCATTTT; CDR3aa: CASSQEGVGNQPQHF
j_gene: TRBJ1-4; v_gene: TRBV28; d_gene: NA; abundance: NA; CDR3nt: TGTGCCAGCAGTTTATACCCCTCGGGTAGGGATGAAAAACTGTTTTTT; CDR3aa: CASSLYPSGRDEKLFF
j_gene: TRBJ2-1; v_gene: TRBV2; d_gene: NA; abundance: NA; CDR3nt: TGTGCCAGCAGTGAAGCGGCCAATGAGCAGTTCTTC; CDR3aa: CASSEAANEQFF
j_gene: TRBJ1-5; v_gene: TRBV28; d_gene: NA; abundance: NA; CDR3nt: TGTGCCAGCAGAACGAATGGGGGTCAGCCCCAGCATTTT; CDR3aa: CASRTNGGQPQHF
j_gene: TRBJ2-4; v_gene: TRBV7-2; d_gene: NA; abundance: NA; CDR3nt: TGTGCCAGCAGCTTAGTAGTCGCGCGGAACCAAGCCAAAAACATTCAGTACTTC; CDR3aa: CASSLVVARNQAKNIQYF
j_gene: TRBJ2-2; v_gene: TRBV9; d_gene: TRBD2; abundance: NA; CDR3nt: TGTGCCAGCAGCGCCCGCCCCAACGGACTAGCAGACACCGGGGAGCTGTTTTTT; CDR3aa: CASSARPNGLADTGELFF
j_gene: TRBJ2-5; v_gene: TRBV7-7; d_gene: TRBD2; abundance: NA; CDR3nt: TGTGCTAGCAGCTTTCGGAGCGGGAGGCCCCAAGAGACCCAGTACTTC; CDR3aa: CASSFRSGRPQETQYF
j_gene: TRBJ2-5; v_gene: TRBV9; d_gene: NA; abundance: NA; CDR3nt: TGTGCCAGCAGCGTAGCTGGACTGGTTCAAGAGACCCAGTACTTC; CDR3aa: CASSVAGLVQETQYF
j_gene: TRBJ1-2; v_gene: TRBV27; d_gene: NA; abundance: NA; CDR3nt: TGTGCCAGCAGCCCGGGGGGGGCGGGTAGCTATGGCTACACCTTC; CDR3aa: CASSPGGAGSYGYTF
j_gene: TRBJ1-2; v_gene: TRBV5-4; d_gene: TRBD1; abundance: NA; CDR3nt: TGTGCCAGCAGCTTGACAGGGGCCGGAGCTAAGGGCTACACCTTC; CDR3aa: CASSLTGAGAKGYTF
j_gene: TRBJ2-1; v_gene: TRBV4-1; d_gene: TRBD2; abundance: once; CDR3nt: TGCGCCAGCAGCCAAGTGTTGGCGGGAGTGGCGTTCTTC; CDR3aa: CASSQVLAGVAFF
j_gene: TRBJ1-5; v_gene: TRBV28; d_gene: NA; abundance: NA; CDR3nt: TGTGCCAGCGGGGAGAGCAATCAGCCCCAGCATTTT; CDR3aa: CASGESNQPQHF
j_gene: TRBJ2-7; v_gene: TRBV7-9; d_gene: NA; abundance: NA; CDR3nt: TGTGCCAGCAGTCTTCCCTATTCCGAGCAGTACTTC; CDR3aa: CASSLPYSEQYF
j_gene: TRBJ2-3; v_gene: TRBV7-9; d_gene: NA; abundance: NA; CDR3nt: TGTGCCAGCAGCTCAGGGGCGGGACTAACAGATACGCAGTATTTT; CDR3aa: CASSSGAGLTDTQYF
j_gene: TRBJ2-7; v_gene: TRBV11-3; d_gene: NA; abundance: NA; CDR3nt: TGTGCCAGCAGCTTAGGCGAACTCTACGAGCAGTACTTC; CDR3aa: CASSLGELYEQYF
j_gene: TRBJ1-5; v_gene: TRBV20-1; d_gene: NA; abundance: NA; CDR3nt: TGCAGTGCTAGTGAAGATCAGCCCCAGCATTTT; CDR3aa: CSASEDQPQHF
j_gene: TRBJ1-2; v_gene: TRBV28; d_gene: NA; abundance: once; CDR3nt: TGTGCCAGCTTAGTTCTGGCTCGGGGGGATCGAGGCTACACCTTC; CDR3aa: CASLVLARGDRGYTF
j_gene: TRBJ2-4; v_gene: TRBV7-3; d_gene: NA; abundance: NA; CDR3nt: TGTGCCAGCAGAAAACCGTCGTACATTCAGTACTTC; CDR3aa: CASRKPSYIQYF
j_gene: TRBJ2-2; v_gene: TRBV7-2; d_gene: TRBD2; abundance: NA; CDR3nt: TGTGCCAGCAGCTTAGCGCGAATAAGCACGGGAGGGCCCCCCGGGGAGCTGTTTTTT; CDR3aa: CASSLARISTGGPPGELFF
j_gene: TRBJ2-1; v_gene: TRBV11-2; d_gene: TRBD2; abundance: NA; CDR3nt: TGTGCCAGCAGCTCCGGACTAGCGGGAGTCGGGCAGTTCTTC; CDR3aa: CASSSGLAGVGQFF
j_gene: TRBJ2-2; v_gene: TRBV6-5; d_gene: NA; abundance: NA; CDR3nt: TGTGCCAGCAGTCTTCCGGGGTTCGCCGGGGAGCTGTTTTTT; CDR3aa: CASSLPGFAGELFF
j_gene: TRBJ1-2; v_gene: TRBV21-1; d_gene: NA; abundance: NA; CDR3nt: TGTGCCAGCAAACCGAGGTCGTCTAACTATGGCTACACCTTC; CDR3aa: CASKPRSSNYGYTF
j_gene: TRBJ2-7; v_gene: TRBV7-2; d_gene: NA; abundance: once; CDR3nt: TGTGCCAGCAGCTTCTATCCAGTAAACTCCTACGAGCAGTACTTC; CDR3aa: CASSFYPVNSYEQYF
j_gene: TRBJ2-7; v_gene: TRBV28; d_gene: NA; abundance: few; CDR3nt: TGTGCCAGCAGTAGTATCGGGGGCCGGTACGAGCAGTACTTC; CDR3aa: CASSSIGGRYEQYF
j_gene: TRBJ1-5; v_gene: TRBV19; d_gene: TRBD1; abundance: NA; CDR3nt: TGTGCCAGTAATGACAGGGGAGGAAGCAATCAGCCCCAGCATTTT; CDR3aa: CASNDRGGSNQPQHF
j_gene: TRBJ2-7; v_gene: TRBV4-2; d_gene: TRBD2; abundance: once; CDR3nt: TGTGCCAGCAGCCTTGGACTAGCGGGAGGGGCGCAGTACTTC; CDR3aa: CASSLGLAGGAQYF
j_gene: TRBJ2-5; v_gene: TRBV19; d_gene: TRBD2; abundance: NA; CDR3nt: TGTGCCAGTAGTATAGCCAGGACTAGCGTCGAGACCCAGTACTTC; CDR3aa: CASSIARTSVETQYF
j_gene: TRBJ1-3; v_gene: TRBV7-2; d_gene: NA; abundance: NA; CDR3nt: TGTGCCAGCAGCTTATGGTGGGGTGGGGAAAACACCATATATTTT; CDR3aa: CASSLWWGGENTIYF